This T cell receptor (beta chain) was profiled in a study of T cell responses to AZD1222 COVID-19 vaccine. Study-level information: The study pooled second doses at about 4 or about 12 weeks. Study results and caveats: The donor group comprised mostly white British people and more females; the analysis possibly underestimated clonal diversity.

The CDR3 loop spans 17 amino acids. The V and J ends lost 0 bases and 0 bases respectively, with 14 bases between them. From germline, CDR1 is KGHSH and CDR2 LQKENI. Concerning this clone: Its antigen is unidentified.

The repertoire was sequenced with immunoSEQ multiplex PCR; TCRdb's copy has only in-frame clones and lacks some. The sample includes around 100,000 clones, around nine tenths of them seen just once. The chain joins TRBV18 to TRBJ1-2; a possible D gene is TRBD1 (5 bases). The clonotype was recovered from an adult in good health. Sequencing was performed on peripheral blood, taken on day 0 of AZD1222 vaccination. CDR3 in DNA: TGTGCCAGCTCACCACCGGTATCGAGGGGAGCTAACTATGGCTACACCTTC. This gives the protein CASSPPVSRGANYGYTF. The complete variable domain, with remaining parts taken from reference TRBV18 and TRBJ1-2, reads NAGVMQNPRHLVRRRGQEARLRCSPMKGHSHVYWYRQLPEEGLKFMVYLQKENIIDESGMPKERFSAEFPKEGPSILRIQQVVRGDSAAYFCASSPPVSRGANYGYTFGSGTRLTVV.